A few counts support the clone carrying this T cell receptor beta chain. Its antigen remains unidentified. This sample stems from a study of beta chain features in type 1 diabetes. Reverse transcribing all isolated RNA meant expressed TCRB transcripts were sequenced. The protocol was immunoSEQ multiplex PCR, while the TCRdb copy is restricted to in-frame clones and leaves out a portion. Of around 280,000 clones listed, approximately 15% are singletons. The study's findings and limits: Shorter TCRB CDR3s, moderately but significantly so, marked every one of the four CD4+ subsets in Type 1 diabetes patients.

CDR3 length: 15 amino acids. Germline assignment: CDR1 SEHNR and CDR2 FQNEAQ (reference sequence). V was trimmed by 2 bases and J by 1 base, leaving 12 bases between them. This rearrangement joins TRBV7-9 to TRBJ2-7; D is possibly TRBD1 (5 bases). This receptor was obtained from a man between 18 and 29 years old with type 1 diabetes. The sample comprised naive CD4+ T cells from blood. CDR3 region: CASSLKGSASYEQYF. The DNA for the CDR3 is TGTGCCAGCAGCTTAAAGGGGTCAGCTTCCTACGAGCAGTACTTC.